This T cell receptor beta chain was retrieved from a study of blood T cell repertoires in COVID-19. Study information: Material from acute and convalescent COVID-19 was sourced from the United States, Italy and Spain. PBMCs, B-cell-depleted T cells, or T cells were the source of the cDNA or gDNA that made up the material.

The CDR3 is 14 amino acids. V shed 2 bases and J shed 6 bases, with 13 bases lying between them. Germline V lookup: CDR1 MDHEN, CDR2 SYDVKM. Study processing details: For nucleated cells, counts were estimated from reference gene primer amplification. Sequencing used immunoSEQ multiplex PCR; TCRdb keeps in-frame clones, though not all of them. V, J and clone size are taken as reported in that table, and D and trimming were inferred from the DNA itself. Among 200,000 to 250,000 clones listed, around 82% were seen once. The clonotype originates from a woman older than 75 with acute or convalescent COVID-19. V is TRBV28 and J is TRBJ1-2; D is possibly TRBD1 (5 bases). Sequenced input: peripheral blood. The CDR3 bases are TGTGCCAGCAGTTTAGTTCAGGGCCTTAATGGCTACACCTTC. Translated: CASSLVQGLNGYTF.